The 26 T cell receptor beta chains below come from one sample, sequenced in a study of T cell changes during pregnancy in multiple sclerosis (dated by TCRdb to between 2018 and 2021). Receptor libraries were prepared by the immunoSEQ multiplex PCR assay. Entries here come from immuneACCESS through TCRdb and include only in-frame sequences with V and J called. Some clones fail to appear in such tables; in the studies checked, an unresolved V gene covers under half of the shortfall, and the cause of the remainder is unknown. This sample gives just under 20,000 clones in total; nearly 90% of them show up just once. The ten largest clones add up to approximately 7.5% of the sample. The sample here was CD8+ T cells from peripheral blood mononuclear cells, taken in the second trimester of pregnancy. The source is a female donor in good health, enrolled as a control in a pregnancy study.

J is TRBJ2-1 and V is TRBV9, with 12 nucleotides matching TRBD2. CDR3 length: 14 amino acids. With 4 bases clipped from V and 6 bases from J, the junction kept 2 bases outside the gene matches. The V gene's germline CDR1 is SGDLS and CDR2 YYNGEE. Written as DNA, the CDR3 is TGTGCCAGCAGCACTAGCGGGGGGTTCAATGAGCAGTTCTTC. This translates into CASSTSGGFNEQFF.

The J gene is TRBJ2-7, the V gene TRBV27; 7 bases align to TRBD2. CDR3 length equals 16 residues. Trimming at V came to 2 bases and at J to 0 bases, leaving 7 bases not matched to a gene. Germline CDR1 is MNHEY and CDR2 is SMNVEV (reference sequence). CDR3 region: CASSLDNGLGSYEQYF. The CDR3 DNA reads TGTGCCAGCAGTTTAGACAATGGACTAGGCTCCTACGAGCAGTACTTC.

The gene calls are TRBV5-6 and TRBJ2-5; D is perhaps TRBD2 (6 bases). V lost 4 bases, J lost 2 bases, and 12 bases lay in between. The germline gives CDR1 SGHDT, CDR2 YYEEEE. CDR3 size: 14 residues. CDR3 sequence reads: CASSAWDWQETQYF. The CDR3 coding sequence is TGTGCCAGCAGCGCCTGGGACTGGCAAGAGACCCAGTACTTC.

The CDR3 DNA sequence: TGCAGCGTTGGGGGGGCTGAAGCTTTCTTT. Translated, it gives CSVGGAEAFF. The V and J genes are TRBV29-1 and TRBJ1-1, with D maybe TRBD1 (5 bases). The V end lost 4 bases, the J end lost 6 bases, and 6 bases lay between the germline ends. The V gene's germline CDR1 is SQVTM and CDR2 ANQGSEA. The CDR3 length is 10 residues.

This clone is labeled medium-sized. The chain recombines TRBV13 with TRBJ1-1; 8 bases match TRBD1. Germline V CDR1 and CDR2: PRHDT, FYEKMQ (reference sequence). V was clipped by 6 bases and J by 8 bases; unmatched bases: 14. The CDR3 has 15 amino acids. The CDR3 coding sequence is TGTGCCAGCAGACCAGGGGGCGCGGGAAGTCGGGAAGCTTTCTTT. This gives the protein CASRPGGAGSREAFF.

V usage is TRBV9 and J usage is TRBJ1-4; no clear D gene. Between the trimmed V and J ends, which lost 4 bases and 4 bases, there was a span of 17 bases. Germline V CDR1 and CDR2: SGDLS, YYNGEE. This CDR3 contains 16 residues. Here the CDR3 reads CASSKSSQKYNEKLFF. In DNA, the CDR3 is TGTGCCAGCAGCAAATCCTCACAGAAGTATAATGAAAAACTGTTTTTT.

The chain joins TRBV28 to TRBJ1-3; D perhaps matches TRBD1 (5 bases). V was pared by 5 bases and J by 3 bases, with 11 bases between. Germline V gives CDR1 MDHEN, CDR2 SYDVKM. CDR3 length: 14 amino acids. CDR3 amino acids: CASSAGRGGNTIYF. CDR3 coding DNA: TGTGCCAGCAGTGCCGGGAGGGGTGGAAACACCATATATTTT.

The rearrangement joins TRBV19 to TRBJ1-1; D gene ambiguous. The CDR3 loop spans 13 amino acids. From germline, CDR1 is LNHDA and CDR2 SQIVND (reference sequence). V was shortened by 1 base and J by 5 bases, with 8 bases between the two germline ends. Here the CDR3 reads CASSIGAVTEAFF. The CDR3 DNA sequence: TGTGCCAGTAGTATAGGTGCGGTGACTGAAGCTTTCTTT.

The chain is built from TRBV7-3 and TRBJ2-5; 7 bases match TRBD2. The CDR3 contains 13 residues. The J segment lost 5 bases and the V segment lost 0 bases, leaving 0 bases of the junction unmatched. Germline CDR1 SGHTA, CDR2 FQGTGA. The CDR3 is CASSLTGGETQYF. As DNA, the CDR3 is TGTGCCAGCAGCTTAACGGGGGGGGAGACCCAGTACTTC.

This clone was detected once. J is TRBJ2-6 and V is TRBV19; D may be TRBD2 (6 bases). The CDR3 totals 17 residues. V was clipped by 5 bases and J by 3 bases, with 17 bases between them. CDR1 is LNHDA, CDR2 SQIVND, per germline (reference sequence). Here the CDR3 DNA reads TGTGCCAGTAGTTTGGACGGACTACCAAGTGGGGCCAACGTCCTGACTTTC. Its translation: CASSLDGLPSGANVLTF.

The chain has TRBV29-1 and TRBJ2-3, with 7 bases lining up with TRBD2. The CDR3 extends over 17 amino acids. V was pared by 4 bases and J by 2 bases, with 15 bases of the junction left unmatched. From germline, CDR1 is SQVTM and CDR2 ANQGSEA. CDR3 sequence reads: CSVGPWAAGEDTDTQYF. The CDR3 DNA reads TGCAGCGTTGGACCCTGGGCGGCGGGAGAAGACACAGATACGCAGTATTTT.

J is TRBJ2-5 and V is TRBV27, with a possible D match to TRBD2 (6 bases). Judging by the DNA end, TRBJ2-7 fits better; the J call may be wrong. The CDR3 covers 16 residues. From germline, CDR1 is MNHEY and CDR2 SMNVEV (reference sequence). CDR3 loop: CASSFSMGEVKGEQYF. The CDR3 bases are TGTGCCAGCAGTTTTTCGATGGGGGAGGTGAAAGGCGAGCAGTACTTC.

The CDR3 nucleotides read TGTGCCAGCACGGAGGGCAATCAGCCCCAGCATTTT. This sequence encodes CASTEGNQPQHF. V is TRBV2 and J is TRBJ1-5; no clear D gene. V was trimmed by 7 bases and J by 2 bases, leaving 6 bases between them. The CDR3 consists of 12 residues. Looked up from germline, CDR1 is SNHLY and CDR2 is FYNNEI.

V and J are TRBV6-1 and TRBJ2-3; TRBD1 agrees at 9 bases. The length of the CDR3 is 16 residues. Germline V gives CDR1 MNHNS, CDR2 SASEGT. J lost 5 bases, V lost 2 bases, and 8 bases had no gene match. The CDR3 bases are TGTGCCAGCAGTGAAACTCCGGGACAGGGAAGAGATACGCAGTATTTT. Translating gives CASSETPGQGRDTQYF.

The genes are TRBV7-3 and TRBJ1-2, with 9 bases fitting TRBD1. Germline V lookup: CDR1 SGHTA, CDR2 FQGTGA. With V trimmed by 1 base and J by 5 bases, 5 bases remained unmatched. The CDR3 is made up of 15 amino acids. In DNA, the CDR3 is TGTGCCAGCAGCTTAAGCGGGACAGGGATGTATGGCTACACCTTC. Its protein is CASSLSGTGMYGYTF.

The genes are TRBV2 and TRBJ1-1, with 7 nucleotides matching TRBD1. V dropped 5 bases and J dropped 6; count of bases not matched to a gene: 9. The length of the CDR3 is 14 residues. From germline, CDR1 is SNHLY and CDR2 FYNNEI. The CDR3 reads CASSPGGVIAEAFF. CDR3 DNA: TGTGCCAGCAGTCCAGGGGGAGTAATCGCTGAAGCTTTCTTT.

The chain carries TRBV28 and TRBJ2-6; a possible D gene is TRBD1 (5 bases). V shed 6 bases and J shed 0 bases, with 12 bases lying between them. Per germline, CDR1 MDHEN and CDR2 SYDVKM. The CDR3 loop spans 16 amino acids. The CDR3 reads CASRLDSSSGANVLTF. CDR3 nucleotides: TGTGCCAGCAGGCTTGACAGTTCCTCTGGGGCCAACGTCCTGACTTTC.

As to this clone: At one of its ends the junction is not consistent with the germline gene, which may arise from a read error. J is TRBJ2-1 and V is TRBV5-8; tentative D call: TRBD1 (5 bases). The germline CDR1 and CDR2 sequences are SGHTS and YDEGEE. There are 13 residues in the CDR3. The CDR3 protein is CASSLAMGRVFLF. The CDR3 nucleotides are TGTGCCAGCAGCTTGGCAATGGGCAGGGTGTTTCTCTTC.

The chain has TRBV19 and TRBJ2-3; D might be TRBD1 (5 bases). This CDR3 is built from 16 residues. Trimming shortened V by 5 bases and J by 0 bases, and 15 bases separated the two germline ends. Per the germline V gene, CDR1 is LNHDA and CDR2 is SQIVND (reference sequence). The CDR3 sequence: CASSWVGHPSTDTQYF. The CDR3 DNA is TGTGCCAGTAGTTGGGTGGGGCACCCCAGCACAGATACGCAGTATTTT.

The chain couples TRBV30 to TRBJ1-1; D perhaps matches TRBD1 (6 bases). Germline CDR1 GTSNPN, CDR2 SVGIG (reference sequence). Trimming pared 3 bases from V and 8 bases from J, leaving 19 bases between. The CDR3 is 14 residues long. The CDR3 DNA is TGTGCCTGGAGGACCCACCAGGGGCTTAAAGAAGCTTTCTTT. Translated, it gives CAWRTHQGLKEAFF. The full variable domain, completed using reference TRBV30 and TRBJ1-1, is SQTIHQWPATLVQPVGSPLSLECTVEGTSNPNLYWYRQAAGRGLQLLFYSVGIGQISSEVPQNLSASRPQDRQFILSSKKLLLSDSGFYLCAWRTHQGLKEAFFGQGTRLTVV.

The chain joins TRBV29-1 to TRBJ2-2, with no clear D. The CDR3 loop spans 12 amino acids. V dropped 4 bases and J dropped 0 bases, with 3 bases sitting between them. Germline assignment: CDR1 SQVTM and CDR2 ANQGSEA. CDR3 bases: TGCAGCGTTGTCGCGAACACCGGGGAGCTGTTTTTT. Its translation: CSVVANTGELFF.

V gene TRBV7-9 combines with J gene TRBJ2-1; 9 nucleotides align to TRBD1. This CDR3 is 15 amino acids long. V was pared by 4 bases and J by 6 bases, with 7 bases of the junction left unmatched. Germline V gene data show CDR1 as SEHNR and CDR2 as FQNEAQ (reference sequence). The CDR3 region is CASSSQGASANEQFF. CDR3 DNA sequence: TGTGCCAGCAGCTCACAGGGGGCTTCTGCCAATGAGCAGTTCTTC.

This clone was seen just once. V is TRBV5-5 and J is TRBJ2-7; no firm D call. Trimming left V 3 bases short and J 2 bases short, with 18 bases between. This CDR3 comprises 16 residues. Germline V gene sequence: CDR1 SGHKS, CDR2 YYEKEE (reference sequence). CDR3 protein: CASSSLAGDQPYEQYF. CDR3 DNA: TGTGCCAGCAGCTCGCTCGCCGGAGACCAACCCTACGAGCAGTACTTC.

This clone was counted only a few times. This chain joins TRBV19 and TRBJ1-1; D might be TRBD1 (6 bases). The CDR3 is made up of 13 amino acids. Germline V gene lookup returns CDR1 LNHDA and CDR2 SQIVND (reference sequence). V was clipped by 4 bases and J by 1 base, with 7 bases between them. CDR3 in amino acids: CASSRGPNTEAFF. The CDR3 nucleotides read TGTGCCAGTAGTAGGGGGCCGAACACTGAAGCTTTCTTT.

The CDR3 DNA sequence: TGTGCCAGATATACAGGGTCCTACGAGCAGTACTTC. It is translated as CARYTGSYEQYF. The chain combines TRBV6-8 with TRBJ2-7; tentative D call: TRBD1 (6 bases). V was pared by 9 bases and J by 1 base, with 10 bases between. This CDR3 contains 12 residues. Per the germline V gene, CDR1 is MNHGY and CDR2 is SAAAGT.

The J gene is TRBJ2-7, the V gene TRBV5-6; D unresolved. The CDR3 consists of 16 residues. The V gene's germline CDR1 is SGHDT and CDR2 YYEEEE. With 4 bases removed from V and 3 bases from J, the gap between germline ends came to 20 bases. The CDR3 here is CASSPIPVGERYEQYF. The CDR3 region has the DNA TGTGCCAGCAGCCCCATCCCGGTGGGTGAGCGCTACGAGCAGTACTTC.